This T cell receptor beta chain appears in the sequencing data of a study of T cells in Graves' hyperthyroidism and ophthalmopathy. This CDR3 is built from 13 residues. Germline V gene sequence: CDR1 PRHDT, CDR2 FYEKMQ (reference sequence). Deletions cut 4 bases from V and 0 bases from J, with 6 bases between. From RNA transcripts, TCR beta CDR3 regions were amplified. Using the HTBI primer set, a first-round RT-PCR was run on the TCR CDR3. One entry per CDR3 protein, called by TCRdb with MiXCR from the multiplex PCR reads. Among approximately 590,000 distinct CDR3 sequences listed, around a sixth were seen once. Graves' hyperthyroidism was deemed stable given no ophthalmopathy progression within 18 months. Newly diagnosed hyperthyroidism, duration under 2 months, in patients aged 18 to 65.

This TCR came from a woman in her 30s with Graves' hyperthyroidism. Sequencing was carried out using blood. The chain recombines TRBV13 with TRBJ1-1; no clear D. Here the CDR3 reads CASSSQLNTEAFF. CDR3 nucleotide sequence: TGTGCCAGCAGCTCTCAATTGAACACTGAAGCTTTCTTT.